Shown below are 7 T cell receptor beta chains from a single sample sequenced in a study of blood T cell repertoires in COVID-19. Profiled with immunoSEQ multiplex PCR; TCRdb holds only in-frame clones, not every one. The repertoire has 200,000 or so clones, approximately 91% of them found once; the top ten carry around 6.5%. Sequenced sample: peripheral blood. These receptors were collected from a man aged 55 to 70 who had recovered from COVID-19.

In its sample, this clone was seen once. The chain uses TRBV15 and TRBJ1-4, with 8 positions matching TRBD1. This CDR3 is built from 14 residues. Germline-derived CDR1 and CDR2 are LNHNV and YYDKDF (reference sequence). Trimming removed 4 bases from V and 8 bases from J; junction bases left unmatched: 6. The DNA for the CDR3 is TGTGCCACCAGCATGGACAGGGTTCGGGAAAAACTGTTTTTT. Protein: CATSMDRVREKLFF.

This chain's CDR3 is CASSSLAGYYNEQFF. The CDR3 DNA reads as TGTGCCAGCAGCTCACTAGCGGGGTATTACAATGAGCAGTTCTTC. This chain links TRBV14 with TRBJ2-1, with 10 bases that match TRBD2. Unmatched junction bases numbered 5, after V lost 5 bases and J lost 4 bases. There are 15 residues in the CDR3. Looked up from germline, CDR1 is SGHDN and CDR2 is FVKESK.

This chain links TRBV7-9 with TRBJ2-2; no definite D call. The V gene's germline CDR1 is SEHNR and CDR2 FQNEAQ (reference sequence). The length of the CDR3 is 13 residues. V was shortened by 0 bases and J by 7 bases, with 6 bases between the two germline ends. This CDR3 is CASSLAGYGELFF. CDR3 coding DNA: TGTGCCAGCAGCTTAGCCGGGTACGGGGAGCTGTTTTTT.

This rearrangement joins TRBV19 to TRBJ2-3; maybe TRBD1 (5 bases). V gave up 4 bases and J gave up 5 bases, with 22 bases separating them. CDR1 and CDR2 from the germline V gene are LNHDA and SQIVND (reference sequence). The CDR3 consists of 17 residues. The CDR3 nucleotides are TGTGCCAGTAGTACTCAAACCACGGTTGGGGCACAAGATACGCAGTATTTT. Its protein product is CASSTQTTVGAQDTQYF.

The gene calls are TRBV15 and TRBJ2-1; tentatively, D is TRBD1 (6 bases). The CDR3 loop spans 13 amino acids. CDR1 is LNHNV and CDR2 is YYDKDF in the germline V gene (reference sequence). The V gene lost 0 bases and the J gene lost 13 bases, with 13 bases spanning the gap. Here the CDR3 DNA reads TGTGCCACCAGCAGAGAACAGGGTGTCTTTCAGTTCTTC. This sequence encodes CATSREQGVFQFF. The whole variable domain, remainder taken from reference TRBV15 and TRBJ2-1, is DAMVIQNPRYQVTQFGKPVTLSCSQTLNHNVMYWYQQKSSQAPKLLFHYYDKDFNNEADTPDNFQSRRPNTSFCFLDIRSPGLGDTAMYLCATSREQGVFQFFGPGTRLTVL.

The genes are TRBV29-1 and TRBJ1-4; D ambiguous. Deletions cut 0 bases from V and 8 bases from J, with 16 bases between. Germline V gene data show CDR1 as SQVTM and CDR2 as ANQGSEA. CDR3 length equals 15 residues. CDR3 protein: CSVEDLTGKNEKLFF. Here the CDR3 DNA reads TGCAGCGTTGAAGATCTTACGGGGAAGAACGAAAAACTGTTTTTT. Supplemented by reference TRBV29-1 and TRBJ1-4, the full variable domain reads SAVISQKPSRDICQRGTSLTIQCQVDSQVTMMFWYRQQPGQSLTLIATANQGSEATYESGFVIDKFPISRPNLTFSTLTVSNMSPEDSSIYLCSVEDLTGKNEKLFFGSGTQLSVL.

The chain joins TRBV6-5 to TRBJ2-7, with 10 bases matching TRBD1. CDR1 and CDR2 from the germline V gene are MNHEY and SVGAGI. This CDR3 has 15 amino acids. Unmatched junction bases numbered 7, after V lost 5 bases and J lost 3 bases. CDR3 sequence reads: CASSTPGQGFYEQYF. The DNA of the CDR3 is TGTGCCAGCAGTACACCGGGACAGGGGTTCTACGAGCAGTACTTC.